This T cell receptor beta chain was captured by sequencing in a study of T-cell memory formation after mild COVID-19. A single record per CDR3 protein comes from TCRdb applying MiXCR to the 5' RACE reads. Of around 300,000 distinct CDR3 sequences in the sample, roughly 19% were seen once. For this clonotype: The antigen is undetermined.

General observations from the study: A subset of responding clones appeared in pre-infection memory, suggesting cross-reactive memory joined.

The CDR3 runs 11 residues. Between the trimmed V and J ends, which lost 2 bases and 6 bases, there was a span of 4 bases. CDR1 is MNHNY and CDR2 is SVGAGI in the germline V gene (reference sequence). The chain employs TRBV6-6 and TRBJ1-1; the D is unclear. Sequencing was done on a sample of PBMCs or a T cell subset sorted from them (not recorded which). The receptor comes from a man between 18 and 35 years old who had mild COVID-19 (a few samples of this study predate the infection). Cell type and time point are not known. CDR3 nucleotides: TGTGCCAGCAGTTACACGGCTGAAGCTTTCTTT. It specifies CASSYTAEAFF.